This TCR beta chain was observed in a study of response to subunit inactivated influenza vaccine. TCRdb reanalysed the RT-PCR reads using MiXCR and keeps one entry per CDR3 protein. Among 300,000 to 350,000 distinct CDR3 sequences listed, 20% to 25% were seen once. The V gene's germline CDR1 is SGHDN and CDR2 FVKESK. This CDR3 region has 11 residues. Trimming removed 3 bases at V and 4 bases at J, with 4 bases between. As concerns this clonotype: Its antigen is undetermined.

Study-wide findings and caveats: A suggestion made by the authors is that each seasonal influenza vaccination recruits few new T cells.

V is TRBV14 and J is TRBJ2-7; D is uncertain. Material: PBMCs from blood, obtained approximately 22 months after vaccination. This sequence was found in a man aged 45 to 75 who received an inactivated influenza vaccine. This CDR3 is CASSHTYEQYF. CDR3 nucleotide sequence: TGTGCCAGCAGCCACACTTACGAGCAGTACTTC.